This T cell receptor beta chain was obtained from a study of shared clonotypes between healthy human individuals. The protocol was immunoSEQ multiplex PCR, while the TCRdb copy is restricted to in-frame clones and leaves out a portion. The sample includes millions of clones, 90% to 95% seen only once; the top ten take 0.1% to 0.15%. The CDR3 contains 15 residues. Germline V gene sequence: CDR1 SGHRS, CDR2 YFSETQ. V dropped 3 bases and J dropped 0 bases, with 13 bases sitting between them. The chain employs TRBV5-1 and TRBJ2-7; D uncertain. The source material was naive CD4+ T cells sorted from blood. Subset in this sample: CD45RA+ positively selected. The TCR comes from a man between 18 and 29 years old in good health. CDR3 sequence reads: CASSWSGDPSYEQYF. The DNA of the CDR3 is TGCGCCAGCAGCTGGTCAGGAGACCCCTCCTACGAGCAGTACTTC.